Listed below are T cell receptor beta chains from one sample, sequenced in a study of long-term antiretroviral therapy in people with HIV. Assay: immunoSEQ multiplex PCR; the TCRdb copy retains only in-frame clones and omits some. Seen here are some 10,000 clones, 70% to 80% observed once, and the top ten hold 20% to 25%. Sequenced material: unsorted PBMCs, taken 1.8 years before starting antiretroviral therapy. The receptors here all came from a man aged 35 to 55 with HIV. The CDR3 runs from the conserved cysteine through the conserved F or W. Each record gives: J gene, clone size, D gene, V gene, CDR3 protein, CDR3 DNA. D genes are given only for firm matches. Size tells how often a clone was seen (once, few, many) or the class of an expanded clone, and some rows leave it out.

j_call: TRBJ2-6; clone_size: -; d_call: -; v_call: TRBV7-2; cdr3_aa: CASSLKVKANVLTF; cdr3_nt: TGTGCCAGCAGCCTCAAGGTAAAGGCCAACGTCCTGACTTTC
j_call: TRBJ1-5; clone_size: -; d_call: -; v_call: TRBV10-2; cdr3_aa: CASSDEGRDQPQHF; cdr3_nt: TGCGCCAGCAGTGACGAGGGGCGGGATCAGCCCCAGCATTTT
j_call: TRBJ1-2; clone_size: few; d_call: TRBD1; v_call: TRBV6-5; cdr3_aa: CASSRQGRGYGYTF; cdr3_nt: TGTGCCAGCAGTCGACAGGGTCGCGGCTATGGCTACACCTTC
j_call: TRBJ2-7; clone_size: -; d_call: TRBD2; v_call: TRBV7-8; cdr3_aa: CASSLDTSGSSSYEQYF; cdr3_nt: TGTGCCAGCAGCTTAGATACTAGCGGATCTTCTTCCTACGAGCAGTACTTC
j_call: TRBJ2-3; clone_size: -; d_call: -; v_call: TRBV4-2; cdr3_aa: CASSLLGTPSTDTQYF; cdr3_nt: TGTGCCAGCAGCCTTCTCGGGACACCTAGCACAGATACGCAGTATTTT
j_call: TRBJ2-2; clone_size: -; d_call: -; v_call: TRBV6-6; cdr3_aa: CASSTDRPTGELFF; cdr3_nt: TGTGCCAGCAGCACCGACAGGCCCACCGGGGAGCTGTTTTTT
j_call: TRBJ1-1; clone_size: -; d_call: TRBD1; v_call: TRBV6-4; cdr3_aa: CASSNRGNTEAFF; cdr3_nt: TGTGCCAGCAGTAACAGGGGCAACACTGAAGCTTTCTTT
j_call: TRBJ2-1; clone_size: -; d_call: -; v_call: TRBV19; cdr3_aa: CASSIKDIWDEQFF; cdr3_nt: TGTGCCAGTAGTATCAAGGACATCTGGGATGAGCAGTTCTTC
j_call: TRBJ2-3; clone_size: -; d_call: -; v_call: TRBV19; cdr3_aa: CASSVTGSTDTQYF; cdr3_nt: TGTGCCAGTAGCGTGACGGGGAGCACAGATACGCAGTATTTT
j_call: TRBJ1-6; clone_size: once; d_call: -; v_call: TRBV14; cdr3_aa: CASSQVGTGNNSPLHF; cdr3_nt: TGTGCCAGCAGCCAAGTTGGGACGGGCAATAATTCACCCCTCCACTTT
j_call: TRBJ2-6; clone_size: -; d_call: TRBD1; v_call: TRBV19; cdr3_aa: CASSISGQGASGANVLTF; cdr3_nt: TGTGCCAGTAGCATATCGGGACAGGGGGCGTCAGGGGCCAACGTCCTGACTTTC
j_call: TRBJ2-1; clone_size: -; d_call: -; v_call: TRBV19; cdr3_aa: CASSITAYNEQFF; cdr3_nt: TGTGCCAGTAGTATTACAGCGTACAATGAGCAGTTCTTC
j_call: TRBJ1-6; clone_size: -; d_call: -; v_call: TRBV5-1; cdr3_aa: CASSRGPELTNSPLHF; cdr3_nt: TGCGCCAGCAGTAGGGGCCCCGAGCTTACTAATTCACCCCTCCACTTT
j_call: TRBJ2-5; clone_size: -; d_call: -; v_call: TRBV6-5; cdr3_aa: CASSRSDGYQETQYF; cdr3_nt: TGTGCCAGCAGCCGATCGGACGGTTACCAAGAGACCCAGTACTTC
j_call: TRBJ1-2; clone_size: -; d_call: -; v_call: TRBV19; cdr3_aa: CASSTGRISMTYGYTF; cdr3_nt: TGTGCCAGTAGTACCGGACGGATATCCATGACCTATGGCTACACCTTC
j_call: TRBJ1-1; clone_size: -; d_call: -; v_call: TRBV9; cdr3_aa: CASSVESGDTEAFF; cdr3_nt: TGTGCCAGCAGCGTAGAATCAGGAGACACTGAAGCTTTCTTT
j_call: TRBJ1-3; clone_size: -; d_call: -; v_call: TRBV5-4; cdr3_aa: CASSSPTVHSGNTIYF; cdr3_nt: TGTGCCAGCAGCTCCCCGACCGTACACTCTGGAAACACCATATATTTT
j_call: TRBJ2-3; clone_size: -; d_call: -; v_call: TRBV27; cdr3_aa: CASRGGGRVTDTQYF; cdr3_nt: TGTGCCAGCAGGGGTGGGGGTAGGGTCACAGATACGCAGTATTTT
j_call: TRBJ1-6; clone_size: few; d_call: TRBD1; v_call: TRBV19; cdr3_aa: CASSIGTVNSPLHF; cdr3_nt: TGTGCCAGTAGTATCGGGACAGTCAATTCACCCCTCCACTTT
j_call: TRBJ1-5; clone_size: -; d_call: -; v_call: TRBV19; cdr3_aa: CASSTKDGGPQHF; cdr3_nt: TGTGCCAGTAGTACCAAAGACGGCGGCCCCCAGCATTTT
j_call: TRBJ1-2; clone_size: few; d_call: -; v_call: TRBV5-1; cdr3_aa: CASSLSFRPYGYTF; cdr3_nt: TGCGCCAGCAGCTTGTCTTTTCGTCCCTATGGCTACACCTTC
j_call: TRBJ2-3; clone_size: -; d_call: -; v_call: TRBV11-2; cdr3_aa: CASSFQYILTDTQYF; cdr3_nt: TGTGCCAGCAGCTTCCAGTACATTCTCACAGATACGCAGTATTTT
j_call: TRBJ2-1; clone_size: few; d_call: TRBD2; v_call: TRBV14; cdr3_aa: CASSQDRGLAGRNEQFF; cdr3_nt: TGTGCCAGCAGCCAAGATCGGGGACTAGCGGGGAGGAATGAGCAGTTCTTC
j_call: TRBJ2-3; clone_size: -; d_call: TRBD1; v_call: TRBV5-1; cdr3_aa: CASSSNPGQGTDTQYF; cdr3_nt: TGCGCCAGCAGCTCGAACCCGGGACAGGGAACAGATACGCAGTATTTT
j_call: TRBJ1-6; clone_size: -; d_call: -; v_call: TRBV21-1; cdr3_aa: CASSKERYRSSYNSPLHF; cdr3_nt: TGTGCCAGCAGCAAAGAACGCTACAGGAGCTCCTATAATTCACCCCTCCACTTT
j_call: TRBJ2-7; clone_size: -; d_call: TRBD1; v_call: TRBV10-3; cdr3_aa: CAISEKGPGGYEQYF; cdr3_nt: TGTGCCATCAGTGAGAAAGGGCCAGGGGGCTACGAGCAGTACTTC
j_call: TRBJ1-2; clone_size: few; d_call: -; v_call: TRBV5-1; cdr3_aa: CASSMGERPANYGYTF; cdr3_nt: TGCGCCAGCAGCATGGGGGAAAGGCCGGCTAACTATGGCTACACCTTC
j_call: TRBJ2-3; clone_size: -; d_call: -; v_call: TRBV29-1; cdr3_aa: CSVQFTDTQYF; cdr3_nt: TGCAGCGTGCAATTCACAGATACGCAGTATTTT
j_call: TRBJ1-2; clone_size: -; d_call: -; v_call: TRBV5-4; cdr3_aa: CASSSGPNYGYTF; cdr3_nt: TGTGCCAGCAGCTCCGGCCCTAACTATGGCTACACCTTC
j_call: TRBJ1-1; clone_size: few; d_call: -; v_call: TRBV18; cdr3_aa: CASSPLAGERAEAFF; cdr3_nt: TGTGCCAGCTCACCACTGGCCGGGGAACGGGCTGAAGCTTTCTTT
j_call: TRBJ1-4; clone_size: -; d_call: -; v_call: TRBV11-3; cdr3_aa: CASSSSGREKLFF; cdr3_nt: TGTGCCAGCAGCTCATCCGGGCGTGAAAAACTGTTTTTT
j_call: TRBJ1-6; clone_size: -; d_call: -; v_call: TRBV11-3; cdr3_aa: CASSLEGYNSPLHF; cdr3_nt: TGTGCCAGCAGCTTAGAAGGCTATAATTCACCCCTCCACTTT
j_call: TRBJ1-5; clone_size: -; d_call: -; v_call: TRBV7-8; cdr3_aa: CASSLARGAAFRNQPQHF; cdr3_nt: TGTGCCAGCAGCTTAGCGCGGGGGGCGGCTTTCAGAAATCAGCCCCAGCATTTT
j_call: TRBJ1-1; clone_size: few; d_call: TRBD1; v_call: TRBV12-5; cdr3_aa: CASGIGTTGRLNTEAFF; cdr3_nt: TGTGCTAGTGGGATCGGGACGACAGGGAGGTTGAACACTGAAGCTTTCTTT
j_call: TRBJ2-1; clone_size: -; d_call: -; v_call: TRBV5-1; cdr3_aa: CASSPLSNGATNEQFF; cdr3_nt: TGCGCCAGCAGCCCCCTTTCGAACGGGGCGACCAATGAGCAGTTCTTC
j_call: TRBJ1-2; clone_size: -; d_call: -; v_call: TRBV27; cdr3_aa: CATSPTPTYGYTF; cdr3_nt: TGTGCCACCTCACCAACGCCCACCTATGGCTACACCTTC
j_call: TRBJ1-4; clone_size: -; d_call: TRBD1; v_call: TRBV15; cdr3_aa: CATSSPGQGAINEKLFF; cdr3_nt: TGTGCCACCAGCTCCCCGGGACAGGGGGCCATTAATGAAAAACTGTTTTTT
j_call: TRBJ2-5; clone_size: -; d_call: -; v_call: TRBV7-6; cdr3_aa: CASSSYIDRSVEETQYF; cdr3_nt: TGTGCCAGCAGCTCCTATATCGACAGATCTGTCGAAGAGACCCAGTACTTC
j_call: TRBJ2-3; clone_size: -; d_call: TRBD2; v_call: TRBV5-1; cdr3_aa: CASSPLTSGNTDTQYF; cdr3_nt: TGCGCCAGCAGCCCTCTGACTAGCGGAAACACAGATACGCAGTATTTT
j_call: TRBJ2-3; clone_size: -; d_call: TRBD2; v_call: TRBV5-4; cdr3_aa: CASSLVSGGTTDTQYF; cdr3_nt: TGTGCCAGCAGCTTGGTTAGCGGGGGCACCACAGATACGCAGTATTTT
j_call: TRBJ1-2; clone_size: few; d_call: TRBD1; v_call: TRBV27; cdr3_aa: CASRHRGQPPGYTF; cdr3_nt: TGTGCCAGCAGACACAGGGGGCAGCCCCCTGGCTACACCTTC
j_call: TRBJ2-5; clone_size: -; d_call: TRBD2; v_call: TRBV2; cdr3_aa: CASSVKPSGQETQYF; cdr3_nt: TGTGCCAGCAGTGTTAAGCCTAGCGGACAAGAGACCCAGTACTTC
j_call: TRBJ2-2; clone_size: -; d_call: -; v_call: TRBV2; cdr3_aa: CASSGEPGELFF; cdr3_nt: TGTGCCAGCAGTGGAGAGCCCGGGGAGCTGTTTTTT
j_call: TRBJ1-4; clone_size: -; d_call: -; v_call: TRBV9; cdr3_aa: CASSVSLNNEKLFF; cdr3_nt: TGTGCCAGCAGCGTAAGTCTTAATAATGAAAAACTGTTTTTT
j_call: TRBJ1-4; clone_size: -; d_call: -; v_call: TRBV6-1; cdr3_aa: CASSEGRVEKLFF; cdr3_nt: TGTGCCAGCAGTGAAGGACGGGTCGAAAAACTGTTTTTT
j_call: TRBJ2-5; clone_size: -; d_call: -; v_call: TRBV5-5; cdr3_aa: CASSLLSDYQETQYF; cdr3_nt: TGTGCCAGCAGCTTGCTGTCAGACTATCAAGAGACCCAGTACTTC
j_call: TRBJ1-4; clone_size: -; d_call: TRBD1; v_call: TRBV5-1; cdr3_aa: CASSLGPGTGKEKLFF; cdr3_nt: TGCGCCAGCAGCTTGGGCCCCGGGACAGGGAAAGAAAAACTGTTTTTT
j_call: TRBJ1-5; clone_size: -; d_call: -; v_call: TRBV7-9; cdr3_aa: CASSYVQGAGNQPQHF; cdr3_nt: TGTGCCAGCAGTTACGTACAGGGAGCCGGCAATCAGCCCCAGCATTTT
j_call: TRBJ1-2; clone_size: -; d_call: -; v_call: TRBV15; cdr3_aa: CATSRDTYGYTF; cdr3_nt: TGTGCCACCAGCAGAGATACGTATGGCTACACCTTC
j_call: TRBJ1-1; clone_size: -; d_call: TRBD1; v_call: TRBV11-3; cdr3_aa: CASSLEGTGANTEAFF; cdr3_nt: TGTGCCAGCAGCTTAGAGGGGACAGGGGCGAACACTGAAGCTTTCTTT
j_call: TRBJ2-1; clone_size: once; d_call: TRBD2; v_call: TRBV10-1; cdr3_aa: CASSGGRGLAGFNEQFF; cdr3_nt: TGCGCCAGCAGTGGAGGCAGAGGACTAGCGGGATTCAATGAGCAGTTCTTC
j_call: TRBJ2-1; clone_size: -; d_call: -; v_call: TRBV7-2; cdr3_aa: CASSQGSSSYNEQFF; cdr3_nt: TGTGCCAGCAGCCAAGGGTCGAGCTCCTACAATGAGCAGTTCTTC
j_call: TRBJ1-1; clone_size: -; d_call: TRBD1; v_call: TRBV29-1; cdr3_aa: CSTRTGTNTEAFF; cdr3_nt: TGCAGCACCCGGACAGGGACGAACACTGAAGCTTTCTTT
j_call: TRBJ1-2; clone_size: -; d_call: -; v_call: TRBV27; cdr3_aa: CASRGYDRDYGYTF; cdr3_nt: TGTGCCAGCAGGGGGTACGACAGAGACTATGGCTACACCTTC
j_call: TRBJ2-6; clone_size: -; d_call: TRBD1; v_call: TRBV5-1; cdr3_aa: CASSSTGDSGANVLTF; cdr3_nt: TGCGCCAGCAGCTCCACAGGGGATTCTGGGGCCAACGTCCTGACTTTC
j_call: TRBJ1-5; clone_size: -; d_call: -; v_call: TRBV4-2; cdr3_aa: CASSQDGHSNQPQHF; cdr3_nt: TGTGCCAGCAGCCAAGATGGACATAGCAATCAGCCCCAGCATTTT
j_call: TRBJ1-1; clone_size: -; d_call: -; v_call: TRBV9; cdr3_aa: CASSPGSFVDTEAFF; cdr3_nt: TGTGCCAGCAGCCCCGGTTCCTTTGTCGACACTGAAGCTTTCTTT
j_call: TRBJ2-7; clone_size: -; d_call: -; v_call: TRBV2; cdr3_aa: CASRSAGSYEQYF; cdr3_nt: TGTGCCAGCAGATCGGCAGGCTCCTACGAGCAGTACTTC